This section outlines one T cell receptor (beta chain) sequence together with its context. Antigen specificity is unknown. The CDR3 covers 15 residues. Between the trimmed V and J ends, which lost 1 base and 8 bases, there was a span of 19 bases. Germline V lookup: CDR1 SGHRS, CDR2 YFSETQ. The source of the sample is a study of cytomegalovirus exposure and HLA in healthy donors. The PCR made use of 60 Vbeta and 13 Jbeta primers. Libraries were prepared by immunoSEQ multiplex PCR; TCRdb keeps only in-frame clonotypes and omits some of them. In the table there are about 150,000 clones, over 70% of which are singletons. Study results and limitations: Listed as cytomegalovirus-associated were 170 or so TCR beta chains. When analyzed later, a missense DCLRE1C variant was found to be linked to TCR beta V- and J-gene trimming.

The receptor was derived from a middle-aged woman in good health and CMV-seronegative. J is TRBJ2-7 and V is TRBV5-1, with D perhaps TRBD1 (5 bases). Sequenced: PBMCs. CDR3 loop: CASSLLEKGLYQQYF. DNA of the CDR3: TGCGCCAGCAGCTTGTTGGAAAAGGGGCTTTACCAGCAGTACTTC.